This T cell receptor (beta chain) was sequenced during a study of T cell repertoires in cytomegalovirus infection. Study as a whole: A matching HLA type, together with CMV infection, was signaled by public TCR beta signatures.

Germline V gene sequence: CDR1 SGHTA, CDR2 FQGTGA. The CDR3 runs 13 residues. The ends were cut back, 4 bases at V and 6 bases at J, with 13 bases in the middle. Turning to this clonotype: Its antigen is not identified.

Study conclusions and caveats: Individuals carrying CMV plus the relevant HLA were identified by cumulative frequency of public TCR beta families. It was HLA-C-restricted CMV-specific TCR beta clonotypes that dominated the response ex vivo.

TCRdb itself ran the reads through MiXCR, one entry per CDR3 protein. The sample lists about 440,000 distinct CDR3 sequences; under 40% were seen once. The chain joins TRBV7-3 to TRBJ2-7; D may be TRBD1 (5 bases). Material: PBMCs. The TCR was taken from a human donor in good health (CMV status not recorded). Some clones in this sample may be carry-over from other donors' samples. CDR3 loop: CASSSDQGSEQYF. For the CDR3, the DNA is TGTGCCAGCAGCTCCGATCAGGGATCCGAGCAGTACTTC.